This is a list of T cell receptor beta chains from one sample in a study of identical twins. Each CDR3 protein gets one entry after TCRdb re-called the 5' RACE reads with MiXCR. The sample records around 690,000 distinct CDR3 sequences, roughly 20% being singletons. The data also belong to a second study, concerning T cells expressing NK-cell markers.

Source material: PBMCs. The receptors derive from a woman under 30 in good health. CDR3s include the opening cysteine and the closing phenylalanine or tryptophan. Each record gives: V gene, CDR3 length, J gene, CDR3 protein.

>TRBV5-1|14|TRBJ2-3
CASSTKGSTDTQYF
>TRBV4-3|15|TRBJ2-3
CASSQTGLAGDTQYF
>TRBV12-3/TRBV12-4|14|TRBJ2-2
CASSRTGNTGELFF
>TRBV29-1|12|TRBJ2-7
CSVQRTGNEQYF
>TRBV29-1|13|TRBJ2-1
CSVLTSDYNEQFF
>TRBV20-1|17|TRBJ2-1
CSARDWQAGDLYNEQFF
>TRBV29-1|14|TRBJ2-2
CSVDYGRGTGELFF
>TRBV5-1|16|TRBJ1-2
CASSLGATSQEGGYTF
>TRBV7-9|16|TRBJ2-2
CASSSAGGHRTGELFF
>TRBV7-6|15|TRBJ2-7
CASSPETGITYEQYF
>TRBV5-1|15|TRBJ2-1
CASRAAGTSGDEQFF
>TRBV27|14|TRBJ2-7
CASSLSGSIYEQYF
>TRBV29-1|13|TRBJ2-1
CSVPRTSGNEQFF
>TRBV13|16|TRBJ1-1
CASSLGKDRMNTEAFF
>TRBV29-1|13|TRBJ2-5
CSVSPTTQETQYF
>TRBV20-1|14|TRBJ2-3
CSARAGFSTDTQYF
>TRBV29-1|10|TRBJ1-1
CSANYPEAFF
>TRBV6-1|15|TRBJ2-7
CASSPGPPSHYEQYF
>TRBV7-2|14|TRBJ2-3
CASSLVPAADTQYF
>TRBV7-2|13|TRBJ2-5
CASSFWTEETKYF
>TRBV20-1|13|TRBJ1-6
CSAQPETITPLHF